Below, 5 T cell receptor beta chains from the same sample are listed, as sequenced in a study of blood T cell repertoires in COVID-19. The table came from immunoSEQ multiplex PCR; TCRdb's copy has only in-frame clones and leaves some out. The sample consists of 70,000 to 90,000 clones, about 93% of them appearing once. Input material: peripheral blood. The receptor source for this set is a human donor in a cohort sampled during active COVID-19.

This clone was seen only once. The J gene is TRBJ2-7, the V gene TRBV6-5; D uncertain. The ends were cut back, 10 bases at V and 4 bases at J, with 20 bases in the middle. Germline V gene lookup returns CDR1 MNHEY and CDR2 SVGAGI. This CDR3 region has 14 residues. In nucleotides, the CDR3 is TGTGCCACCGCACTGACCTCAGGTGCTTACGAGCAGTACTTC. This gives the protein CATALTSGAYEQYF.

The chain links TRBV12-5 to TRBJ1-4, with D maybe TRBD1 (5 bases). In germline, CDR1 is LGHNT, CDR2 FRNRAP. The ends were cut back, 0 bases at V and 0 bases at J, with 17 bases in the middle. CDR3 size: 19 residues. The CDR3 loop is CASGLVNPPTDATNEKLFF. CDR3 sequence (DNA): TGTGCTAGTGGTTTGGTAAACCCCCCGACAGATGCAACTAATGAAAAACTGTTTTTT.

The rearrangement joins TRBV30 to TRBJ1-6; possibly TRBD1 for D (6 bases). Deletions cut 3 bases from V and 7 bases from J, with 25 bases between. The CDR3 contains 18 residues. Germline-derived CDR1 and CDR2 are GTSNPN and SVGIG (reference sequence). CDR3 nucleotides: TGTGCCTGGAGCACCGGGGGTCCCGGGGGGCTAAAGAATTCACCCCTCCACTTT. Protein product: CAWSTGGPGGLKNSPLHF.

This clone was counted many times. The chain carries TRBV14 and TRBJ2-1; 9 bases fit TRBD2. V gave up 4 bases and J gave up 6 bases; unmatched junction bases: 7. Looked up from germline, CDR1 is SGHDN and CDR2 is FVKESK. This CDR3 spans 15 amino acids. The DNA of the CDR3 is TGTGCCAGCAGCCCTACAGCGGGGGGTGGCAATGAGCAGTTCTTC. Its translation: CASSPTAGGGNEQFF.

The CDR3 region is CASSWDRNMNTEAFF. Written as DNA, the CDR3 is TGTGCCAGCAGTTGGGACAGGAACATGAACACTGAAGCTTTCTTT. The chain couples TRBV27 to TRBJ1-1, with TRBD1 matching 8 bases. Germline V gene sequence: CDR1 MNHEY, CDR2 SMNVEV (reference sequence). The CDR3 totals 15 residues. V lost 4 bases to trimming and J lost 0 bases; unmatched junction nucleotides: 4.